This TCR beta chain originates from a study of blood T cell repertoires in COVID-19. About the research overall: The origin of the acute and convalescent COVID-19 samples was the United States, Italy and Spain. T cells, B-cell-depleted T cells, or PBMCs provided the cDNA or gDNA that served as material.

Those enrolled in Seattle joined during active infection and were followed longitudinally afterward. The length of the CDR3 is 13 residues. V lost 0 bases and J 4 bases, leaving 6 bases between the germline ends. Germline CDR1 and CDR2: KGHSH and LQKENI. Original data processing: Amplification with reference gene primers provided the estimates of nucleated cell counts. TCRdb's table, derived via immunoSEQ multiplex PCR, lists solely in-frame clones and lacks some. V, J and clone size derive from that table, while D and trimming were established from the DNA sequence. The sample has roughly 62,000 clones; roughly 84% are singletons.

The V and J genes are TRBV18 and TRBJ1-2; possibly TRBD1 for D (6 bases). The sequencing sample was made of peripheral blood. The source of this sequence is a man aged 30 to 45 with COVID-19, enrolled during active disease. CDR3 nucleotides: TGTGCCAGCTCACCACCGGACAGCTATGGCTACACCTTC. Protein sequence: CASSPPDSYGYTF. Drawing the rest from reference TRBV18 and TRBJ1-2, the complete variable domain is NAGVMQNPRHLVRRRGQEARLRCSPMKGHSHVYWYRQLPEEGLKFMVYLQKENIIDESGMPKERFSAEFPKEGPSILRIQQVVRGDSAAYFCASSPPDSYGYTFGSGTRLTVV.